These 2 T cell receptor beta chains share one sample of origin, sequenced in a study of shared clonotypes between healthy human individuals. Profiled with immunoSEQ multiplex PCR; TCRdb holds only in-frame clones, not every one. The profile shows 85,000 to 100,000 clones, almost 70% of them singletons. The source material was memory CD8+ T cells sorted from blood. Stated subset: CD45RO+ cells pooled with CCR7-negative TemRA cells. The receptors derive from a man between 25 and 39 years old in good health.

In this sample, this clone turned up many times. Other DNA sequences in this specimen translate into the identical CDR3. V and J are TRBV5-6 and TRBJ2-1; D is possibly TRBD1 or TRBD2 (5 bases each). The CDR3 covers 13 residues. Trimming stripped 0 bases from V and 9 bases from J, with 10 bases between. CDR1 SGHDT and CDR2 YYEEEE come from the germline V gene. CDR3 sequence (DNA): TGTGCCAGCAGCTTGGTGGGTGGGGGTGAGCAGTTCTTC. It yields the protein CASSLVGGGEQFF.

V usage is TRBV18 and J usage is TRBJ2-1, with 8 bases aligning to TRBD1. V trimming: 4 bases; J trimming: 2 bases; junction bases outside the gene matches: 4. There are 15 residues in the CDR3. Germline lookup yields CDR1 KGHSH and CDR2 LQKENI. DNA of the CDR3: TGTGCCAGCTCACTACAGGGGGTCACCTACAATGAGCAGTTCTTC. Amino acids: CASSLQGVTYNEQFF.